One and the same sample provided the 3 T cell receptor beta chains below, sequenced in a study of control samples from healthy donors and cancer patients. Using immunoSEQ multiplex PCR, the repertoire was profiled, and TCRdb retains in-frame clones only, with some absent. Among 160,000 or so clones, 96% were seen once, and the ten largest hold under 1.2%. What was sequenced was blood. Every receptor here comes from a woman aged 30 to 39 in good health.

V usage is TRBV6-5 and J usage is TRBJ1-1, with 7 bases lining up with TRBD1. The J segment lost 7 bases and the V segment lost 2 bases, leaving 10 bases of the junction unmatched. This CDR3 spans 15 amino acids. Per the germline V gene, CDR1 is MNHEY and CDR2 is SVGAGI. As DNA, the CDR3 is TGTGCCAGCAGTTACCCAAGACAGGGTAGGCTTGAAGCTTTCTTT. This translates into CASSYPRQGRLEAFF.

The gene calls are TRBV21-1 and TRBJ1-1. TRBV21-1 has pseudogene status. CDR3 length equals 16 residues. The CDR3 nucleotides read TGTGCCAGCAGCAAAGACCCTGTCGGGGTGAACACTGAAGCTTTCTTT. Its translation is CASSKDPVGVNTEAFF.

This rearrangement joins TRBV3-1 (or the pseudogene TRBV3-2) to TRBJ2-1, with D tentatively TRBD1 or TRBD2 (6 bases each). Germline assignment: CDR1 LGHDT and CDR2 YNNKEL (reference sequence). The CDR3 spans 16 residues. V lost 4 bases and J 8 bases, leaving 21 bases between the germline ends. The CDR3 protein is CASSPLGRGLVYEQFF. DNA for the CDR3: TGTGCCAGCAGCCCCCTGGGCAGGGGACTTGTCTATGAGCAGTTCTTC.